The clone carrying this T cell receptor (beta chain) was seen a single time. The germline gene is not matched at one end of the junction; a read error may be the cause. Those who participated ranged in age from roughly 18 to 90 years and resided in 24 US areas. Participants' reported clinical history set cohort assignment. The sample belongs to a study of blood T cell repertoires in COVID-19. In the study overall: The United States, Italy and Spain provided the acute and convalescent COVID-19 samples.

In the original workflow: Amplification of reference gene primers provided the estimated nucleated cell counts. Sequencing was performed with immunoSEQ multiplex PCR; in TCRdb, only in-frame clones are kept and a portion is missing. That table gives V, J and clone size, and the DNA gave D and trimming. This sample has 400,000 to 500,000 clones; approximately 90% occur once, and the top ten carry 1.4%. The sample taken for sequencing was PBMCs or T cells enriched from blood (not recorded which). This sequence originates from a woman under 30 who had been exposed to COVID-19.

This CDR3 reads CASSWTSGGSDNEQFF. The CDR3 coding sequence is TGTGCCAGCAGTTGGACTAGCGGGGGCTCCGACAATGAGCAGTTCTTC. J is TRBJ2-1 and V is TRBV27; TRBD2 matches 13 bases. The V gene's germline CDR1 is MNHEY and CDR2 SMNVEV (reference sequence). The length of the CDR3 is 16 residues.